This entry describes one T cell receptor beta chain. Its antigen is undetermined. This entry comes from a study of post-analysis software for immune sequencing data. Across the whole study: Relapsing-remitting, secondary progressive and progressive-relapsing forms of multiple sclerosis all featured among disease courses. Broader study findings: Analysis by F measure revealed that same-batch samples clustered strongly together. Controls showed lower frequencies than patients for roughly five TRBV segments, and TRBV5-6, TRBV5-1 and TRBV20-1 were among these.

The TCR beta cDNA libraries contained unique molecular identifiers. TCRdb fed the PCR reads into MiXCR, producing one record per CDR3 protein. Altogether about 540,000 distinct CDR3 sequences are present, less than 40% being singletons, with the ten largest covering less than 6%. The CDR3 contains 16 residues. Germline assignment: CDR1 MNHNS and CDR2 SASEGT. V was shortened by 4 bases and J by 0 bases, with 14 bases between the two germline ends. This chain joins TRBV6-1 and TRBJ2-3, with D maybe TRBD2 (6 bases). This sequence was found in a girl between 2 and 17 years old with multiple sclerosis. Sequencing was performed on blood. This CDR3 is CASSASGELSTDTQYF. The CDR3 DNA reads as TGTGCCAGCAGTGCGTCGGGGGAACTAAGCACAGATACGCAGTATTTT.